This T cell receptor (beta chain) was sequenced in a study of response to subunit inactivated influenza vaccine. Study-wide points: Authors proposed each seasonal influenza vaccination draws in few new T cells.

From the RT-PCR reads, TCRdb called clonotypes with MiXCR, one entry per CDR3 protein. This sample has under 500,000 distinct CDR3 sequences, with over 9.5% found just once. The V end lost 1 base, the J end lost 2 bases, and 6 bases lay between the germline ends. From germline, CDR1 is SGHTA and CDR2 FQGNSA. This CDR3 region has 15 residues. The table lists this clonotype with a few counts. Antigen: not known. Sequencing used PBMCs from blood, obtained roughly 48 days after vaccination. The chain uses TRBV7-2 and TRBJ2-6, with D hard to call. The clonotype comes from a middle-aged man who received an inactivated influenza vaccine. The CDR3 is CASSLGVTGANVLTF. The DNA for the CDR3 is TGTGCCAGCAGCTTAGGAGTTACTGGGGCCAACGTCCTGACTTTC.